Presented here are 18 T cell receptor beta chains from one specimen sequenced in a study of blood T cell repertoires in COVID-19. The method was immunoSEQ multiplex PCR; TCRdb's version includes in-frame clones alone and lacks a portion of them. Among 350,000 to 550,000 clones, about 90% were seen once, and the ten largest hold roughly 2%. The sequenced sample was PBMCs or T cells enriched from blood (not recorded which). Receptor source: a woman younger than 30 with acute COVID-19.

This chain links TRBV7-9 with TRBJ2-3; D is perhaps TRBD1 (6 bases). V was shortened by 7 bases and J by 5 bases, with 16 bases between the two germline ends. Germline values: CDR1 SEHNR, CDR2 FQNEAQ (reference sequence). The CDR3 is made up of 14 amino acids. The CDR3 is CASNPAGAIDTQYF. Here the CDR3 DNA reads TGTGCCAGCAACCCGGCAGGGGCAATAGATACGCAGTATTTT.

This chain links TRBV10-1 with TRBJ2-3; D might be TRBD2 (6 bases). The CDR3 covers 14 residues. The germline gives CDR1 WNHNN, CDR2 SYGVQD (reference sequence). Trimming left V 7 bases short and J 4 bases short, with 15 bases between. This CDR3 is CASNDGSFADTQYF. CDR3 in DNA: TGCGCCAGCAACGACGGGAGCTTTGCAGATACGCAGTATTTT.

This clone was seen only a few times. The DNA for the CDR3 is TGTGCCAGCAGTTTAGGGGACAGGCACACTGAAGCTTTCTTT. Residues: CASSLGDRHTEAFF. J is TRBJ1-1 and V is TRBV28; 8 nucleotides match TRBD1. Germline CDR1 is MDHEN and CDR2 is SYDVKM. The junction had 2 bases not matched to a gene; V was cut back by 2 bases and J by 3 bases. CDR3 size: 14 residues.

This clone came up a few times. The chain uses TRBV19 and TRBJ1-6; D remains unclear. The CDR3 covers 14 residues. V was shortened by 6 bases and J by 6 bases, with 12 bases between the two germline ends. CDR1 and CDR2 (germline): LNHDA, SQIVND (reference sequence). CDR3 loop: CASRMLSVNSPLHF. Here the CDR3 DNA reads TGTGCCAGTAGGATGCTCAGCGTTAATTCACCCCTCCACTTT.

This chain uses TRBV28 with TRBJ1-2, with 9 bases matching TRBD1. This CDR3 spans 13 amino acids. V lost 5 bases and J lost 7; bases outside the gene matches: 5. Germline CDR1 is MDHEN and CDR2 is SYDVKM. CDR3 DNA sequence: TGTGCCAGCAGTACAGGACAGGGGATTGGCTACACCTTC. This encodes CASSTGQGIGYTF.

The rearrangement uses TRBV28 and TRBJ2-6; D perhaps matches TRBD1 (6 bases). The CDR3 extends over 20 amino acids. CDR1 is MDHEN, CDR2 SYDVKM, per germline. Trimming removed 6 bases at V and 1 base at J, with 25 bases between. The CDR3 bases are TGTGCCAGCAGCGCATGGGTAGTGGGACATTCGGGGTCTGGGGCCAACGTCCTGACTTTC. Protein product: CASSAWVVGHSGSGANVLTF.

This chain joins TRBV9 and TRBJ1-3; a possible D gene is TRBD1 (5 bases). Trimming removed 0 bases at V and 7 bases at J, with 14 bases between. The CDR3 length is 15 residues. CDR1 and CDR2 from the germline V gene are SGDLS and YYNGEE. The CDR3 region has the DNA TGTGCCAGCAGCGTAGTTGACAGAGCTTTTAACACCATATATTTT. Translating it yields CASSVVDRAFNTIYF.

This chain links TRBV13 with TRBJ2-7; 8 nucleotides line up with TRBD2. Germline V gene lookup returns CDR1 PRHDT and CDR2 FYEKMQ (reference sequence). The CDR3 loop spans 14 amino acids. V lost 0 bases, J lost 3 bases, and 1 base stayed unmatched. In DNA form, the CDR3 reads TGTGCCAGCAGCTTAGGAGCGGGGGACTACGAGCAGTACTTC. This translates into CASSLGAGDYEQYF.

The chain joins TRBV7-9 to TRBJ2-1, with 8 nucleotides matching TRBD2. V lost 1 base and J lost 4; bases outside the gene matches: 3. The CDR3 sequence is 15 residues long. Germline loops: CDR1 SEHNR, CDR2 FQNEAQ (reference sequence). The CDR3 region is CASSLVASGYNEQFF. CDR3 sequence (DNA): TGTGCCAGCAGCTTAGTGGCTAGCGGGTACAATGAGCAGTTCTTC.

V usage is TRBV4-1 and J usage is TRBJ2-1, with TRBD2 as a possible D gene (5 bases). Germline V gene data show CDR1 as MGHRA and CDR2 as YSYEKL. The V end lost 6 bases, the J end lost 10 bases, and 19 bases lay between the germline ends. CDR3 length: 14 residues. The CDR3 loop is CASRPKTRGQEQFF. The CDR3 DNA is TGCGCCAGCAGGCCTAAAACCCGAGGGCAGGAGCAGTTCTTC.

With regard to this clone: An end of the junction does not agree with germline; a read error may underlie this. The same CDR3 arises from other DNA sequences in this sample as well. The chain links TRBV6-5 to TRBJ2-7; no reliable D call. The CDR3 runs to 13 residues. Germline values: CDR1 MNHEY, CDR2 SVGAGI. Written as DNA, the CDR3 is TGTGCCAGCAGTTCCCTCAGACTCTACGAACAGTACTTC. This translates into CASSSLRLYEQYF.

The chain employs TRBV28 and TRBJ2-2, with D perhaps TRBD2 (6 bases). Germline CDR1 and CDR2: MDHEN and SYDVKM. V lost 3 bases and J 7 bases, leaving 9 bases between the germline ends. The CDR3 consists of 13 residues. CDR3 in DNA: TGTGCCAGCAGTTTGGGGGGAGGCGGGGAGCTGTTTTTT. It specifies CASSLGGGGELFF.

The chain recombines TRBV3-1 (or the pseudogene TRBV3-2) with TRBJ1-2; D may be TRBD1 (6 bases). The CDR3 has 14 amino acids. Germline-derived CDR1 and CDR2 are LGHDT and YNNKEL (reference sequence). The V gene lost 2 bases and the J gene lost 3 bases, with 10 bases spanning the gap. The DNA of the CDR3 is TGTGCCAGCAGCCAAAGAGGGGGGGACTATGGCTACACCTTC. Translated: CASSQRGGDYGYTF.

This chain joins TRBV10-2 and TRBJ1-2; 7 bases are a match to TRBD1. The length of the CDR3 is 16 residues. The V and J ends lost 3 bases and 3 bases, in that order; junction bases with no gene match: 10. Per the germline V gene, CDR1 is WSHSY and CDR2 is SAAADI. CDR3 DNA: TGCGCCAGCAGTGATACCAGAATCGGGACAGACTATGGCTACACCTTC. It specifies CASSDTRIGTDYGYTF.

This clone was seen a handful of times. The rearrangement joins TRBV6-2 or TRBV6-3 to TRBJ1-5, with 7 positions matching TRBD1. V gave up 6 bases and J gave up 8 bases; unmatched junction bases: 7. The germline gives CDR1 MNHEY, CDR2 SVGEGT. This CDR3 contains 13 residues. The CDR3 sequence is CASSPRGVEPQHF. In DNA, the CDR3 is TGTGCCAGCAGCCCCAGGGGGGTTGAGCCCCAGCATTTT.

This clone has just a few counts. V gene TRBV7-8 combines with J gene TRBJ1-1; D remains unclear. The V end was cut by 2 bases, the J end by 4 bases, with 8 bases between. Germline V gene data show CDR1 as SGHVS and CDR2 as FQNEAQ. The CDR3 spans 13 residues. CDR3 in DNA: TGTGCCAGCAGCTTACGTAAGAGCACTGAAGCTTTCTTT. The encoded protein is CASSLRKSTEAFF.

The V and J genes are TRBV7-9 and TRBJ2-7, with 11 bases aligning to TRBD2. The length of the CDR3 is 16 residues. Germline loops: CDR1 SEHNR, CDR2 FQNEAQ (reference sequence). The ends lost 3 bases at V and 2 bases at J; junction bases unmatched: 6. CDR3 amino acids: CASSFQPLAGAYEQYF. The CDR3 coding sequence is TGTGCCAGCAGCTTTCAACCACTAGCGGGAGCCTACGAGCAGTACTTC.

The CDR3 loop reads CSAKGALRNEQFF. CDR3 bases: TGCAGCGCGAAAGGGGCATTGAGAAATGAGCAGTTCTTC. The V call is TRBV29-1, the J call TRBJ2-1; D may be TRBD1 (5 bases). The CDR3 is 13 residues long. Germline values: CDR1 SQVTM, CDR2 ANQGSEA. The V and J ends lost 7 bases and 7 bases respectively, with 17 bases between them.